Listed here are 19 T cell receptor beta chains from one sample, sequenced in a study of blood T cell repertoires in COVID-19 (dated by TCRdb to 2019 to 2021). The library relied on the immunoSEQ multiplex PCR assay. The clones in this table, taken by TCRdb from immuneACCESS, are in-frame only. Not every clone is retained; where verified, under half of the shortfall comes from an unresolved V gene, and the cause of the rest is unknown. The sample has 90,000 to 120,000 clones on record, almost 85% of them singletons. Roughly 4.4% of the sample is taken by the ten largest. The sample comprised peripheral blood. These receptors came from a human donor in a cohort sampled during active COVID-19.

This chain connects TRBV5-1 to TRBJ2-2; 9 positions match TRBD1. Germline CDR1 SGHRS, CDR2 YFSETQ. The length of the CDR3 is 13 residues. Germline trimming cut 3 bases from V and 9 bases from J; bases unmatched to any gene: 3. The CDR3 sequence is CASSYTGGRELFF. Here the CDR3 DNA reads TGCGCCAGCAGCTACACAGGGGGCAGGGAGCTGTTTTTT.

This clone was found a few times. V usage is TRBV15 and J usage is TRBJ2-1; 10 bases agree with TRBD2. The V gene end was trimmed by 5 bases and the J gene end by 0 bases; junction bases not matched to a gene: 13. The CDR3 sequence is 19 residues long. Germline CDR1 and CDR2: LNHNV and YYDKDF (reference sequence). CDR3 nucleotides: TGTGCCACCAGCTCCCAGCGGGAGGGCCGAGGGAGCTCCTACAATGAGCAGTTCTTC. This gives the protein CATSSQREGRGSSYNEQFF.

The chain couples TRBV9 to TRBJ1-2; maybe TRBD1 (6 bases). The CDR3 covers 17 residues. V lost 1 base, J lost 4 bases, and 20 bases lay in between. Germline V CDR1 and CDR2: SGDLS, YYNGEE. This chain's CDR3 is CASSVLRQEIFPYGYTF. In nucleotides, the CDR3 is TGTGCCAGCAGCGTATTACGACAGGAGATTTTCCCCTATGGCTACACCTTC.

This chain uses TRBV7-9 with TRBJ1-1; D may be TRBD1 (5 bases). V lost 5 bases and J 7 bases, leaving 17 bases between the germline ends. Germline-derived CDR1 and CDR2 are SEHNR and FQNEAQ (reference sequence). This CDR3 is built from 14 residues. The CDR3 loop is CASSRQPGTIEAFF. The CDR3 nucleotides read TGTGCCAGCAGCCGTCAACCCGGGACTATTGAAGCTTTCTTT.

The V and J genes are TRBV11-2 and TRBJ2-5, with a tentative D call TRBD1 (5 bases). The CDR3 totals 16 residues. Looked up from germline, CDR1 is SGHAT and CDR2 is FQNNGV. V was shortened by 4 bases and J by 3 bases, with 18 bases between the two germline ends. The DNA of the CDR3 is TGTGCCAGCAGCTCGTTCCTCAACAGGAGAGAAGAGACCCAGTACTTC. It translates to CASSSFLNRREETQYF. Using reference TRBV11-2 and TRBJ2-5 for the parts outside the CDR3, the full variable domain is EAGVAQSPRYKIIEKRQSVAFWCNPISGHATLYWYQQILGQGPKLLIQFQNNGVVDDSQLPKDRFSAERLKGVDSTLKIQPAKLEDSAVYLCASSSFLNRREETQYFGPGTRLLVL.

The rearrangement uses TRBV3-1 (or the pseudogene TRBV3-2) and TRBJ1-2, with TRBD1 identical over 7 bases. Unmatched junction bases numbered 9, after V lost 4 bases and J lost 4 bases. CDR1 and CDR2 (germline): LGHDT, YNNKEL (reference sequence). This CDR3 is 15 amino acids long. As DNA, the CDR3 is TGTGCCAGCAGCCCGGTAGGGGGCTCTTTCTATGGCTACACCTTC. Translating it yields CASSPVGGSFYGYTF.

This clone was picked up one time. The chain combines TRBV12-3 or TRBV12-4 with TRBJ1-6; D is ambiguous. This CDR3 contains 13 residues. V was pared by 6 bases and J by 9 bases, with 12 bases between. The CDR3 region has the DNA TGTGCCAGCAGGGGCGGGATGCGTTCACCCCTCCACTTT. Translating gives CASRGGMRSPLHF.

The sample holds one count of this clone. The chain carries TRBV27 and TRBJ1-5; the D is unclear. Germline values: CDR1 MNHEY, CDR2 SMNVEV (reference sequence). The V end was cut by 0 bases, the J end by 5 bases, with 14 bases between. The CDR3 runs 16 residues. The CDR3 sequence is CASSLSWQVLDQPQHF. The CDR3 bases are TGTGCCAGCAGTTTATCGTGGCAGGTATTGGATCAGCCCCAGCATTTT.

V gene TRBV4-1 combines with J gene TRBJ2-1, with 10 bases that match TRBD2. The CDR3 length is 16 residues. V was pared by 0 bases and J by 8 bases, with 7 bases of the junction left unmatched. Looked up from germline, CDR1 is MGHRA and CDR2 is YSYEKL. In DNA, the CDR3 is TGCGCCAGCAGCCAAGATCCTAGCGGGAGTGGGGATGAGCAGTTCTTC. Translating gives CASSQDPSGSGDEQFF.

The chain carries TRBV5-1 and TRBJ2-7; D perhaps matches TRBD2 (6 bases). This CDR3 comprises 15 residues. Germline CDR1 reads SGHRS; CDR2 reads YFSETQ. Between the trimmed V and J ends, which lost 0 bases and 2 bases, there was a span of 12 bases. CDR3 sequence: CASSLGGTPTYEQYF. The CDR3 DNA sequence: TGCGCCAGCAGCTTGGGCGGGACGCCCACCTACGAGCAGTACTTC.

This chain joins TRBV30 and TRBJ1-5; the D gene is possibly TRBD1 (5 bases). This CDR3 has 13 amino acids. CDR1 and CDR2 from the germline V gene are GTSNPN and SVGIG (reference sequence). Trimming shortened V by 2 bases and J by 2 bases, and 7 bases separated the two germline ends. Written as DNA, the CDR3 is TGTGCCTGGAGTACCAGGGGCAATCAGCCCCAGCATTTT. Translation: CAWSTRGNQPQHF.

The V gene is TRBV28, the J gene TRBJ2-7; TRBD1 agrees at 9 bases. The junction had 10 bases not matched to a gene; V was cut back by 6 bases and J by 1 base. Germline V gives CDR1 MDHEN, CDR2 SYDVKM. The CDR3 has 16 residues. CDR3 residues: CASSTTGQGLSYEQYF. For the CDR3, the DNA is TGTGCCAGCAGCACCACCGGACAGGGGCTATCCTACGAGCAGTACTTC.

This chain joins TRBV7-6 and TRBJ2-3, with TRBD1 matching over 9 bases. In germline, CDR1 is SGHVS, CDR2 FNYEAQ. The V segment lost 9 bases and the J segment 0 bases; nucleotides outside the gene matches: 1. The CDR3 has 13 residues. CDR3 loop: CASGQGSTDTQYF. The CDR3 region has the DNA TGTGCCAGTGGACAGGGGAGCACAGATACGCAGTATTTT.

V usage is TRBV7-2 and J usage is TRBJ1-2, with 8 positions matching TRBD1. The CDR3 has 13 residues. The V segment lost 5 bases and the J segment 4 bases; nucleotides outside the gene matches: 3. Germline V gene data show CDR1 as SGHTA and CDR2 as FQGNSA. CDR3: CASSLDRAYGYTF. The CDR3 DNA follows: TGTGCCAGCAGCCTGGACAGGGCCTATGGCTACACCTTC.

This clone was seen once. V usage is TRBV4-3 and J usage is TRBJ2-3; D possibly corresponds to TRBD1 (5 bases). Trimming stripped 3 bases from V and 6 bases from J, with 16 bases between. From germline, CDR1 is LGHNA and CDR2 YSLEER. This CDR3 has 15 amino acids. For the CDR3, the DNA is TGCGCCAGCAGCCACGAGGCCCTATCAGGGGATACGCAGTATTTT. Residues: CASSHEALSGDTQYF.

This clone was seen once. This rearrangement joins TRBV5-6 to TRBJ2-2; TRBD1 matches at 10 bases. Germline V gives CDR1 SGHDT, CDR2 YYEEEE. Germline trimming cut 3 bases from V and 0 bases from J; bases unmatched to any gene: 2. The CDR3 extends over 16 amino acids. As DNA, the CDR3 is TGTGCCAGCAGCTGGACAGGGGGTTCGAACACCGGGGAGCTGTTTTTT. Encoded protein: CASSWTGGSNTGELFF.

The chain recombines TRBV11-2 with TRBJ2-1; 9 nucleotides agree with TRBD2. CDR1 and CDR2 (germline): SGHAT, FQNNGV. The CDR3 consists of 16 residues. The J segment lost 6 bases and the V segment lost 6 bases, leaving 12 bases of the junction unmatched. CDR3 region: CASRTTAGGLLNEQFF. The CDR3, as DNA: TGTGCCAGCAGGACGACCGCGGGAGGGCTGCTCAATGAGCAGTTCTTC.

J is TRBJ1-4 and V is TRBV27; D gene ambiguous. Trimming pared 5 bases from V and 5 bases from J, leaving 18 bases between. The CDR3 is 16 amino acids. Germline CDR1 and CDR2: MNHEY and SMNVEV (reference sequence). The CDR3 sequence is CASSPRLRSVNEKLFF. The CDR3 nucleotides read TGTGCCAGCAGTCCTCGCTTGAGGAGCGTCAATGAAAAACTGTTTTTT. Drawing the rest from reference TRBV27 and TRBJ1-4, the complete variable domain is EAQVTQNPRYLITVTGKKLTVTCSQNMNHEYMSWYRQDPGLGLRQIYYSMNVEVTDKGDVPEGYKVSRKEKRNFPLILESPSPNQTSLYFCASSPRLRSVNEKLFFGSGTQLSVL.

This sequence joins TRBV5-6 and TRBJ1-2; D remains ambiguous. The CDR3 has 14 residues. V lost 1 base, J lost 2 bases, and 9 bases lay in between. Germline V gene lookup returns CDR1 SGHDT and CDR2 YYEEEE. The CDR3 DNA follows: TGTGCCAGCAGCTTGAGCGGGGAGAACTATGGCTACACCTTC. Its protein is CASSLSGENYGYTF.